Listed below are T cell receptor beta chains from one sample, sequenced in a study of cytomegalovirus exposure and HLA in healthy donors. The repertoire was sequenced with immunoSEQ multiplex PCR; TCRdb's copy has only in-frame clones and lacks some. The sample lists roughly 180,000 clones, around 80% occurring once. The source material was PBMCs. The receptors derive from a girl between 5 and 17 years old in good health and CMV-seropositive. CDR3s leave out the opening cysteine and the closing phenylalanine or tryptophan.

j_gene: TRBJ1-5
v_gene: TRBV10-3
CDR3aa: AISRGEDQPQH

j_gene: TRBJ2-5
v_gene: TRBV5-1
CDR3aa: ASSEGYQETQY

j_gene: TRBJ2-5
v_gene: TRBV5-4
CDR3aa: ASSLGLATETQY

j_gene: TRBJ1-5
v_gene: TRBV19
CDR3aa: ASQTRTIPNQPQH

j_gene: TRBJ2-7
v_gene: TRBV7-2
CDR3aa: ASSGGRGNSYEQY

j_gene: TRBJ1-6
v_gene: TRBV7-9
CDR3aa: ASSPDSPNSPLH

j_gene: TRBJ1-1
v_gene: TRBV7-9
CDR3aa: ASSPIGGEDTEAF

j_gene: TRBJ1-1
v_gene: TRBV6-6
CDR3aa: ASSRTGTTEAF

j_gene: TRBJ2-5
v_gene: TRBV5-6
CDR3aa: ASSSTVTPETQY

j_gene: TRBJ2-7
v_gene: TRBV19
CDR3aa: ASRGIGRDYEQY

j_gene: TRBJ1-3
v_gene: TRBV5-8
CDR3aa: ASSLEASGNTIY

j_gene: TRBJ1-4
v_gene: TRBV5-5
CDR3aa: ASSGLTTNEKLF

j_gene: TRBJ2-7
v_gene: TRBV7-9
CDR3aa: ASSIEPLYEQY

j_gene: TRBJ1-2
v_gene: TRBV7-8
CDR3aa: ASSLVAGYGYT

j_gene: TRBJ2-2
v_gene: TRBV21-1
CDR3aa: ASSNRLANTGELF

j_gene: TRBJ2-1
v_gene: TRBV4-2
CDR3aa: ASSQDWPEQF

j_gene: TRBJ2-7
v_gene: TRBV25-1
CDR3aa: ASTKAGPAYEQY

j_gene: TRBJ1-1
v_gene: TRBV29-1
CDR3aa: SVRGWNTEAF

j_gene: TRBJ2-7
v_gene: TRBV11-2
CDR3aa: ASSFTAYEQY

j_gene: TRBJ2-1
v_gene: TRBV7-9
CDR3aa: ASNPIPDRVYNEQF

j_gene: TRBJ2-7
v_gene: TRBV7-8
CDR3aa: ASSRHHYEQY

j_gene: TRBJ2-5
v_gene: TRBV11-2
CDR3aa: ASRGGWYQETQY

j_gene: TRBJ2-1
v_gene: TRBV4-3
CDR3aa: ASSQLRTTGNEQF

j_gene: TRBJ1-2
v_gene: TRBV10-3
CDR3aa: AVTSNYGYT

j_gene: TRBJ2-2
v_gene: TRBV14
CDR3aa: ASSPGLAGDFPGELF

j_gene: TRBJ2-3
v_gene: TRBV10-3
CDR3aa: AIREGLAGGTTDTQY

j_gene: TRBJ2-1
v_gene: TRBV9
CDR3aa: ASSVERDFDNEQF

j_gene: TRBJ2-1
v_gene: TRBV11-2
CDR3aa: ASSLGTSGSSYNEQF

j_gene: TRBJ2-7
v_gene: TRBV5-1
CDR3aa: ASSPVGDYEQY

j_gene: TRBJ1-1
v_gene: TRBV7-6
CDR3aa: ASSLVGTGVMNTEAF

j_gene: TRBJ2-7
v_gene: TRBV13
CDR3aa: ASSLGQSYEQY

j_gene: TRBJ2-1
v_gene: TRBV9
CDR3aa: ASSILAGGLNEQF

j_gene: TRBJ2-7
v_gene: TRBV21-1
CDR3aa: ASSNRDRPYEQY

j_gene: TRBJ2-1
v_gene: TRBV5-1
CDR3aa: ASSATSGPDNEQF

j_gene: TRBJ1-2
v_gene: TRBV6-4
CDR3aa: ASSEEPGTGVYGYT

j_gene: TRBJ2-7
v_gene: TRBV27
CDR3aa: ASSFRSGTYEQY

j_gene: TRBJ2-7
v_gene: TRBV9
CDR3aa: ASSVGGTSLEQY

j_gene: TRBJ2-7
v_gene: TRBV9
CDR3aa: ASSVAPSSYYEQY

j_gene: TRBJ2-5
v_gene: TRBV11-2
CDR3aa: ASSLRSRVQETQY

j_gene: TRBJ2-5
v_gene: TRBV5-1
CDR3aa: ASSLYGNAGEQY

j_gene: TRBJ2-1
v_gene: TRBV5-1
CDR3aa: ASSLEPPGTSGRGNEQF

j_gene: TRBJ2-2
v_gene: TRBV5-4
CDR3aa: ASSTRSTHNTGELF

j_gene: TRBJ2-7
v_gene: TRBV5-1
CDR3aa: ASSKKLWQGAPYEQY

j_gene: TRBJ2-1
v_gene: TRBV14
CDR3aa: ASRHTSGKLTEQF

j_gene: TRBJ2-1
v_gene: TRBV9
CDR3aa: ASSVDSRSYNEQF

j_gene: TRBJ1-5
v_gene: TRBV2
CDR3aa: ASSEKGISGNQPQH

j_gene: TRBJ1-5
v_gene: TRBV19
CDR3aa: ASSSSRGLYNQPQH

j_gene: TRBJ2-4
v_gene: TRBV5-5
CDR3aa: ASSFDGAGGGKNIQY

j_gene: TRBJ1-5
v_gene: TRBV2
CDR3aa: ASKPDRGTQPQH

j_gene: TRBJ1-2
v_gene: TRBV2
CDR3aa: ASSEQAANYGYT

j_gene: TRBJ2-1
v_gene: TRBV9
CDR3aa: ASSARPGLAGGNNEQF

j_gene: TRBJ1-3
v_gene: TRBV20-1
CDR3aa: SARTGNTIY

j_gene: TRBJ1-5
v_gene: TRBV7-8
CDR3aa: ASSVTGVGSNQPQH